The rows below give T cell receptor beta chains drawn from one sample of a study of T-cell reconstitution after alpha-beta-depleted transplantation in children. TCRdb recomputed calls from the PCR reads with MiXCR, one row per CDR3 protein. The sample lists under 300,000 distinct CDR3 sequences, 9% to 10% seen once, with about 5.4% in the top ten. The sequences come from PBMCs from the stem cell graft donor, collected from the stem cell graft. All receptors derive from a human donor who donated a stem cell graft to a child with SCID. Both conserved end residues are part of each CDR3. Fields, in order: J gene, clone size, V gene, D gene, CDR3 protein, CDR3 DNA. D genes are given only for firm matches. Clone size is shown for a subset of rows, as once, few, many or a class of expanded clone.

j_call: TRBJ1-2; clone_size: many; v_call: TRBV5-1; d_call: TRBD1; cdr3_aa: CASSLPGQLETGYTF; cdr3_nt: TGCGCCAGCAGCCTCCCGGGACAGCTCGAGACCGGCTACACCTTC
j_call: TRBJ2-5; clone_size: many; v_call: TRBV6-1; d_call: -; cdr3_aa: CASSAANRGQETQYF; cdr3_nt: TGTGCCAGCAGTGCCGCAAACCGGGGACAAGAGACCCAGTACTTC
j_call: TRBJ1-2; clone_size: many; v_call: TRBV2; d_call: -; cdr3_aa: CASNGGADYGYTF; cdr3_nt: TGTGCCAGCAACGGTGGGGCGGACTATGGCTACACCTTC
j_call: TRBJ2-3; clone_size: many; v_call: TRBV12-3/TRBV12-4; d_call: TRBD1; cdr3_aa: CASRGQGAGSTDTQYF; cdr3_nt: TGTGCCAGCAGGGGACAGGGGGCGGGGAGCACAGATACGCAGTATTTT
j_call: TRBJ2-5; clone_size: many; v_call: TRBV7-8; d_call: -; cdr3_aa: CASSLALGRVRQETQYF; cdr3_nt: TGTGCCAGCAGCTTAGCGCTTGGCAGGGTTCGGCAAGAGACCCAGTACTTC
j_call: TRBJ2-7; clone_size: many; v_call: TRBV3-1; d_call: TRBD2; cdr3_aa: CASSQSGGDNEQYF; cdr3_nt: TGTGCCAGCAGCCAATCGGGAGGGGATAACGAGCAGTACTTC
j_call: TRBJ2-3; clone_size: few; v_call: TRBV5-1; d_call: -; cdr3_aa: CASSPRGSRLMDTQYF; cdr3_nt: TGCGCCAGCAGTCCTAGGGGTAGCAGACTGATGGATACGCAGTATTTT
j_call: TRBJ2-3; clone_size: many; v_call: TRBV20-1; d_call: TRBD1; cdr3_aa: CSLIKIRGSTDTQYF; cdr3_nt: TGCAGTTTAATAAAGATCAGGGGGAGCACAGATACGCAGTATTTT
j_call: TRBJ2-3; clone_size: many; v_call: TRBV5-8; d_call: -; cdr3_aa: CASSFGAGGTDTQYF; cdr3_nt: TGTGCCAGCAGCTTTGGGGCAGGGGGCACAGATACGCAGTATTTT
j_call: TRBJ2-1; clone_size: many; v_call: TRBV5-1; d_call: -; cdr3_aa: CASRDGGRETHNEQFF; cdr3_nt: TGCGCCAGCCGGGACGGGGGCAGGGAAACACACAATGAGCAGTTCTTC
j_call: TRBJ2-7; clone_size: many; v_call: TRBV5-1; d_call: -; cdr3_aa: CASSLGAGTYEQYF; cdr3_nt: TGCGCCAGCAGCTTGGGGGCAGGGACCTACGAGCAGTACTTC
j_call: TRBJ1-1; clone_size: many; v_call: TRBV7-9; d_call: -; cdr3_aa: CASSSAGDTEAFF; cdr3_nt: TGTGCCAGCAGCTCGGCAGGGGACACTGAAGCTTTCTTT
j_call: TRBJ1-2; clone_size: many; v_call: TRBV7-2; d_call: -; cdr3_aa: CASSTTSYGYTF; cdr3_nt: TGTGCCAGCAGCACTACCTCCTATGGCTACACCTTC
j_call: TRBJ1-3; clone_size: many; v_call: TRBV4-1; d_call: -; cdr3_aa: CASSQDSHSGNTIYF; cdr3_nt: TGCGCCAGCAGCCAAGATTCCCACTCTGGAAACACCATATATTTT
j_call: TRBJ2-2; clone_size: many; v_call: TRBV6-1; d_call: -; cdr3_aa: CASKGGGTNTGELFF; cdr3_nt: TGTGCCAGCAAAGGTGGAGGGACGAACACCGGGGAGCTGTTTTTT
j_call: TRBJ1-1; clone_size: -; v_call: TRBV7-9; d_call: -; cdr3_aa: CASSLGAGGVNTEAFF; cdr3_nt: TGTGCCAGCAGCTTAGGAGCGGGGGGGGTGAACACTGAAGCTTTCTTT
j_call: TRBJ2-5; clone_size: -; v_call: TRBV15; d_call: -; cdr3_aa: CATSRDPFLSLPETQYF; cdr3_nt: TGTGCCACCAGCAGAGATCCCTTTTTATCGTTACCAGAGACCCAGTACTTC
j_call: TRBJ1-1; clone_size: few; v_call: TRBV4-3; d_call: -; cdr3_aa: CASSQDPQGLEAFF; cdr3_nt: TGCGCCAGCAGCCAAGATCCCCAGGGCCTTGAAGCTTTCTTT
j_call: TRBJ2-3; clone_size: many; v_call: TRBV20-1; d_call: TRBD1; cdr3_aa: CSARDPPGQGSTDTQYF; cdr3_nt: TGCAGTGCTAGAGATCCTCCGGGACAGGGAAGCACAGATACGCAGTATTTT
j_call: TRBJ2-5; clone_size: many; v_call: TRBV7-2; d_call: -; cdr3_aa: CASSFPGALAKETQYF; cdr3_nt: TGTGCCAGCAGCTTCCCGGGGGCCCTCGCTAAAGAGACCCAGTACTTC
j_call: TRBJ2-2; clone_size: many; v_call: TRBV7-9; d_call: -; cdr3_aa: CASSAAATAGNPGELFF; cdr3_nt: TGTGCCAGCAGCGCCGCAGCCACAGCAGGGAACCCCGGGGAGCTGTTTTTT
j_call: TRBJ1-2; clone_size: many; v_call: TRBV5-5; d_call: -; cdr3_aa: CASSFDAGDDGGYTF; cdr3_nt: TGTGCCAGCAGTTTTGATGCGGGGGACGACGGTGGCTACACCTTC
j_call: TRBJ2-1; clone_size: many; v_call: TRBV20-1; d_call: -; cdr3_aa: CSARDRSGQNYNEQFF; cdr3_nt: TGCAGTGCTAGAGATCGGTCGGGCCAGAACTACAATGAGCAGTTCTTC
j_call: TRBJ1-6; clone_size: many; v_call: TRBV12-3/TRBV12-4; d_call: -; cdr3_aa: CASSFLAADSPLHF; cdr3_nt: TGTGCCAGCAGTTTCCTAGCGGCGGATTCACCCCTCCACTTT
j_call: TRBJ1-4; clone_size: many; v_call: TRBV10-3; d_call: -; cdr3_aa: CAISEGTNEKLFF; cdr3_nt: TGTGCCATCAGTGAGGGAACTAATGAAAAACTGTTTTTT
j_call: TRBJ1-2; clone_size: many; v_call: TRBV7-3; d_call: TRBD1; cdr3_aa: CASSSKTGDIYGYTF; cdr3_nt: TGTGCCAGCAGCTCCAAGACAGGGGACATATATGGCTACACCTTC